One sample yielded the 30 T cell receptor beta chains listed below, sequenced in a study of cytomegalovirus exposure and HLA in healthy donors. PCR employed 60 Vbeta and 13 Jbeta primers. The table came from immunoSEQ multiplex PCR; TCRdb's copy has only in-frame clones and leaves some out. The sample includes about 140,000 clones, roughly 81% of them seen just once. The sequenced sample was PBMCs. All receptors derive from a female donor in good health and CMV-seronegative.

This clone showed up just once. V is TRBV7-8 and J is TRBJ1-5; D remains ambiguous. V was clipped by 1 base and J by 6 bases, with 10 bases between them. The CDR3 length is 14 residues. Germline CDR1 and CDR2: SGHVS and FQNEAQ. The CDR3 region has the DNA TGTGCCAGCAGCTTAGGTCACCACGGTCAGCCCCAGCATTTT. This encodes CASSLGHHGQPQHF.

The rearrangement uses TRBV4-2 and TRBJ1-4; TRBD1 agrees at 7 bases. This CDR3 has 15 residues. Trimming removed 2 bases from V and 5 bases from J; junction bases left unmatched: 5. Germline lookup yields CDR1 LGHNA and CDR2 YNFKEQ. The CDR3 reads CASSQTGTENEKLFF. For the CDR3, the DNA is TGTGCCAGCAGCCAAACCGGGACAGAAAATGAAAAACTGTTTTTT.

The rearrangement links TRBV19 to TRBJ2-7, with D possibly being TRBD1 (8 bases). CDR3 length: 15 amino acids. The germline V gene encodes CDR1 LNHDA and CDR2 SQIVND (reference sequence). V dropped 1 base and J dropped 3 bases, with 13 bases sitting between them. The CDR3 loop reads CASSIGTGTIYEQYF. The CDR3 coding sequence is TGTGCCAGTAGTATAGGGACAGGGACTATCTACGAGCAGTACTTC.

The CDR3 DNA is TGTGCCAGTAGTATAGATCTAGCGGGCTTCACAGATACGCAGTATTTT. Translating gives CASSIDLAGFTDTQYF. The chain couples TRBV19 to TRBJ2-3; 8 bases align to TRBD2. Germline CDR1 is LNHDA and CDR2 is SQIVND (reference sequence). J gave up 2 bases and V 0 bases, and 4 bases lay outside the gene matches. The CDR3 length is 16 residues.

This chain links TRBV10-3 with TRBJ2-3; 9 nucleotides agree with TRBD1. The CDR3 sequence is 17 residues long. Germline trimming cut 0 bases from V and 5 bases from J; bases unmatched to any gene: 9. The V gene's germline CDR1 is ENHRY and CDR2 SYGVKD. Here the CDR3 DNA reads TGTGCCATCAGTGAGTCGTACCGGGACAGGGTTAAAGATACGCAGTATTTT. Amino acid sequence: CAISESYRDRVKDTQYF.

The chain couples TRBV7-9 to TRBJ2-7, with 7 nucleotides matching TRBD2. The length of the CDR3 is 14 residues. Per germline, CDR1 SEHNR and CDR2 FQNEAQ (reference sequence). The V gene end was trimmed by 1 base and the J gene end by 2 bases; junction bases not matched to a gene: 2. The CDR3 loop reads CASSLDAGAYEQYF. In nucleotides, the CDR3 is TGTGCCAGCAGCTTAGATGCGGGGGCCTACGAGCAGTACTTC.

The chain recombines TRBV6-6 with TRBJ1-1; D might be TRBD1 (6 bases). The CDR3 length is 12 residues. Germline loops: CDR1 MNHNY, CDR2 SVGAGI (reference sequence). V was pared by 6 bases and J by 11 bases, with 16 bases between. The chain's CDR3 is CASRSGGRYAFF. As DNA, the CDR3 is TGTGCCAGCAGGAGCGGGGGGCGCTACGCTTTCTTT.

The V and J genes are TRBV7-8 and TRBJ2-7, with 7 bases aligning to TRBD2. CDR3 length equals 14 residues. Germline CDR1 and CDR2: SGHVS and FQNEAQ. J gave up 9 bases and V 5 bases, and 13 bases lay outside the gene matches. The CDR3 bases are TGTGCCAGCAGCCAAGCCGGGACTACAGTCGGGCAGTACTTC. The encoded protein is CASSQAGTTVGQYF.

This clone was seen only a few times. CDR3 DNA: TGCGCCAGCAGTTATCCTTCCGGGACTAGCGGGAGTATAAACTCCTACGAGCAGTACTTC. It specifies CASSYPSGTSGSINSYEQYF. The chain uses TRBV5-1 and TRBJ2-7; 14 bases match TRBD2. The CDR3 spans 20 residues. CDR1 and CDR2 (germline): SGHRS, YFSETQ. The trim removed 5 bases at V and 0 bases at J, leaving 16 bases unmatched. The entire variable domain, with the rest obtained from reference TRBV5-1 and TRBJ2-7, is as follows: KAGVTQTPRYLIKTRGQQVTLSCSPISGHRSVSWYQQTPGQGLQFLFEYFSETQRNKGNFPGRFSGRQFSNSRSEMNVSTLELGDSALYLCASSYPSGTSGSINSYEQYFGPGTRLTVT.

CDR3 in amino acids: CASSPTSGRDRYEQYF. DNA of the CDR3: TGTGCCAGCTCACCTACTAGCGGGAGAGATCGCTACGAGCAGTACTTC. The genes are TRBV18 and TRBJ2-7; TRBD2 agrees at 11 bases. The CDR3 runs to 16 residues. Unmatched junction bases numbered 7, after V lost 3 bases and J lost 3 bases. The V gene's germline CDR1 is KGHSH and CDR2 LQKENI.

This clone was seen a few times. This chain connects TRBV25-1 to TRBJ2-7, with D possibly matching TRBD2 (6 bases). CDR1 and CDR2 from the germline V gene are MGHDK and SYGVNS. The V and J ends lost 1 base and 2 bases respectively, with 15 bases between them. This CDR3 is 16 amino acids long. The CDR3 DNA is TGTGCCAGCAGTGAATGGTCCGGGACGGGAGCCTACGAGCAGTACTTC. As protein: CASSEWSGTGAYEQYF.

The DNA for the CDR3 is TGTGCCAGCAGCCCCGGGAGAGGGGTCCCCGACAATGAGCAGTTCTTC. Encoded protein: CASSPGRGVPDNEQFF. The chain has TRBV7-2 and TRBJ2-1; D is possibly TRBD2 (6 bases). Germline lookup yields CDR1 SGHTA and CDR2 FQGNSA. Trimming removed 5 bases at V and 5 bases at J, with 19 bases between. The CDR3 contains 16 residues. Using reference TRBV7-2 and TRBJ2-1 for the parts outside the CDR3, the full variable domain is GAGVSQSPSNKVTEKGKDVELRCDPISGHTALYWYRQSLGQGLEFLIYFQGNSAPDKSGLPSDRFSAERTGGSVSTLTIQRTQQEDSAVYLCASSPGRGVPDNEQFFGPGTRLTVL.

This chain links TRBV4-2 with TRBJ2-7; 9 bases are a match to TRBD2. The CDR3 is made up of 16 amino acids. V was clipped by 0 bases and J by 6 bases; unmatched bases: 9. Germline CDR1 reads LGHNA; CDR2 reads YNFKEQ. The CDR3 bases are TGTGCCAGCAGCCAAGATCGAGCGGGGGGCTCGCCCGAGCAGTACTTC. Translating it yields CASSQDRAGGSPEQYF.

The rearrangement joins TRBV28 to TRBJ1-5, with 8 bases identical to TRBD1. This CDR3 has 12 amino acids. Losses at the gene ends were 10 bases for V and 4 bases for J; bases not matched to a gene: 3. Germline loops: CDR1 MDHEN, CDR2 SYDVKM. The CDR3: CAIRQGNQPQHF. The CDR3 DNA reads TGTGCCATCCGACAGGGGAATCAGCCCCAGCATTTT.

The gene calls are TRBV29-1 and TRBJ2-1; 13 bases map to TRBD2. The junction had 5 bases not matched to a gene; V was cut back by 3 bases and J by 3 bases. The CDR3 totals 16 residues. Germline-derived CDR1 and CDR2 are SQVTM and ANQGSEA. CDR3 DNA: TGCAGCGTTGACCGGACTAGCGGGAGCTACTACAATGAGCAGTTCTTC. Its translation is CSVDRTSGSYYNEQFF.

The rearrangement uses TRBV28 and TRBJ2-7, with TRBD1 matching 11 bases. The germline gives CDR1 MDHEN, CDR2 SYDVKM. The CDR3 length is 14 residues. The trim removed 5 bases at V and 7 bases at J, leaving 7 bases unmatched. DNA of the CDR3: TGTGCCAGCAGTCGGGACAGGGGGGTAAAAGAGCAGTACTTC. The encoded protein is CASSRDRGVKEQYF.

The chain is built from TRBV5-1 and TRBJ2-7, with 7 bases lining up with TRBD1. J was trimmed by 2 bases and V by 4 bases; bases with no gene match: 9. The germline V gene has CDR1 SGHRS and CDR2 YFSETQ. The CDR3 loop spans 15 amino acids. The CDR3 region is CASSKHADRPYEQYF. In DNA, the CDR3 is TGCGCCAGCAGCAAACACGCGGACAGGCCCTACGAGCAGTACTTC.

The chain has TRBV12-5 and TRBJ1-2, with 7 positions matching TRBD1. This CDR3 has 15 amino acids. Germline CDR1 and CDR2: LGHNT and FRNRAP. V lost 2 bases and J lost 2; bases outside the gene matches: 5. CDR3: CASGLLGQSNYGYTF. CDR3 bases: TGTGCTAGTGGTTTGTTGGGACAGTCCAACTATGGCTACACCTTC.

This clone has only a few counts. Here the CDR3 DNA reads TGCAGCGACAACAGGGATGGTGGATCGCAGTTCTTC. Its protein product is CSDNRDGGSQFF. The rearrangement uses TRBV29-1 and TRBJ2-1, with a tentative D call TRBD1 (6 bases). This CDR3 has 12 amino acids. Germline V gives CDR1 SQVTM, CDR2 ANQGSEA. Trimming took off 7 bases at V and 12 bases at J, with 19 bases between the two ends.

V usage is TRBV19 and J usage is TRBJ2-1; 7 positions agree with TRBD1. The V segment lost 4 bases and the J segment 3 bases; nucleotides outside the gene matches: 9. The CDR3 has 16 residues. Germline lookup yields CDR1 LNHDA and CDR2 SQIVND (reference sequence). The CDR3 bases are TGTGCCAGTAGTACCCTTTTTTCAGGGGGCTACAATGAGCAGTTCTTC. Its translation: CASSTLFSGGYNEQFF.

The rearrangement uses TRBV11-2 and TRBJ2-7, with TRBD2 identical over 12 bases. After removal of 5 bases from V and 6 bases from J, the junction contained 11 bases not matched to a gene. From germline, CDR1 is SGHAT and CDR2 FQNNGV. This CDR3 is 16 amino acids long. CDR3 residues: CASSILAGGPLSEQYF. CDR3 in DNA: TGTGCCAGCAGCATACTAGCGGGGGGCCCCCTCAGCGAGCAGTACTTC.

The chain uses TRBV29-1 and TRBJ1-1, with a tentative D call TRBD1 (5 bases). In germline, CDR1 is SQVTM, CDR2 ANQGSEA. Between the trimmed V and J ends, which lost 3 bases and 4 bases, there was a span of 12 bases. CDR3 length equals 13 residues. The CDR3 region is CSVDTGGATEAFF. The CDR3 region has the DNA TGCAGCGTTGATACGGGAGGGGCCACTGAAGCTTTCTTT.

This clone was found a few times. The chain combines TRBV27 with TRBJ2-7, with 13 bases matching TRBD2. The germline gives CDR1 MNHEY, CDR2 SMNVEV (reference sequence). V was pared by 5 bases and J by 3 bases, with 4 bases of the junction left unmatched. The CDR3 spans 15 residues. CDR3 sequence: CASSPGLAGVYEQYF. CDR3 DNA sequence: TGTGCCAGCAGTCCTGGACTAGCGGGAGTCTACGAGCAGTACTTC.

CDR3 coding DNA: TGTGCCAGCCGACAGGGTTACAGCAATCAGCCCCAGCATTTT. Translated, it gives CASRQGYSNQPQHF. The chain joins TRBV2 to TRBJ1-5, with 7 nucleotides matching TRBD1. Losses at the gene ends were 8 bases for V and 1 base for J; bases not matched to a gene: 5. Germline CDR1 reads SNHLY; CDR2 reads FYNNEI. The CDR3 is 14 amino acids.

In DNA form, the CDR3 reads TGTGCCAGCAGCCCCCAGGGGCAGGGGATGAACACTGAAGCTTTCTTT. This translates into CASSPQGQGMNTEAFF. The chain is built from TRBV7-2 and TRBJ1-1; D might be TRBD1 (6 bases). Per germline, CDR1 SGHTA and CDR2 FQGNSA. The CDR3 spans 16 residues. V was shortened by 5 bases and J by 0 bases, with 16 bases between the two germline ends.

The DNA for the CDR3 is TGTGCCAGCAGCCCCAGCCTAGACAGGGGCTTTCTAAAGGGCTACACCTTC. Protein sequence: CASSPSLDRGFLKGYTF. J is TRBJ1-2 and V is TRBV9, with 8 bases aligning to TRBD1. CDR1 and CDR2 from the germline V gene are SGDLS and YYNGEE. V lost 4 bases to trimming and J lost 8 bases; unmatched junction nucleotides: 19. This CDR3 is 17 amino acids long.

The rearrangement joins TRBV28 to TRBJ2-1, with TRBD1 identical over 9 bases. The CDR3 has 15 amino acids. Germline V lookup: CDR1 MDHEN, CDR2 SYDVKM. Unmatched junction bases numbered 4, after V lost 4 bases and J lost 3 bases. The CDR3 DNA follows: TGTGCCAGCAGTTCCGCGGACAGGGGCTACAATGAGCAGTTCTTC. This codes for CASSSADRGYNEQFF.

J is TRBJ2-5 and V is TRBV19, with 9 nucleotides matching TRBD1. Germline CDR1 LNHDA, CDR2 SQIVND (reference sequence). Trimming at V came to 3 bases and at J to 5 bases, leaving 7 bases not matched to a gene. There are 15 residues in the CDR3. The DNA for the CDR3 is TGTGCCAGTAGTATCCGGGACAGGGCTGGGGAGACCCAGTACTTC. Translated: CASSIRDRAGETQYF.

This chain links TRBV10-3 with TRBJ2-3, with 8 positions matching TRBD1. The CDR3 sequence is 15 residues long. V trimming: 3 bases; J trimming: 2 bases; junction bases outside the gene matches: 4. Germline CDR1 ENHRY, CDR2 SYGVKD. CDR3 coding DNA: TGTGCCATCAGTGAACAGGGGGACCCCACAGATACGCAGTATTTT. Its protein is CAISEQGDPTDTQYF.

The V call is TRBV9, the J call TRBJ2-5, with 8 bases matching TRBD1. This CDR3 is 14 amino acids long. V was clipped by 5 bases and J by 5 bases; unmatched bases: 8. CDR1 is SGDLS and CDR2 is YYNGEE in the germline V gene. CDR3 in amino acids: CASSRTGSWETQYF. The CDR3 DNA is TGTGCCAGCAGTAGGACAGGGTCATGGGAGACCCAGTACTTC.